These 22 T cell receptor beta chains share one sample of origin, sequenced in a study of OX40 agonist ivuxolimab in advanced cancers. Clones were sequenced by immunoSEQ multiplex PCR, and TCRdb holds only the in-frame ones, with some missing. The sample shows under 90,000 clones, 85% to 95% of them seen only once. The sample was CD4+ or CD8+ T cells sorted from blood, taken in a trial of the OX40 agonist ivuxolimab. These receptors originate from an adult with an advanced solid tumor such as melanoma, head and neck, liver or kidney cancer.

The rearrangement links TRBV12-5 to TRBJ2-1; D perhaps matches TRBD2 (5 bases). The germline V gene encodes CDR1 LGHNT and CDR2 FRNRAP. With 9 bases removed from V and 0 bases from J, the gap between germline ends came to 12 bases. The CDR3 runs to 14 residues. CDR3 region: CASADYGSYNEQFF. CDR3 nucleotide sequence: TGTGCTAGCGCCGACTACGGCTCCTACAATGAGCAGTTCTTC.

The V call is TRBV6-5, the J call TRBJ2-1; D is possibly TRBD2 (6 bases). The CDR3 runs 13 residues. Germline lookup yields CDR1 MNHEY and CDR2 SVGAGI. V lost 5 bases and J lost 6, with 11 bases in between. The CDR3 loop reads CASSGGVGNEQFF. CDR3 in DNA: TGTGCCAGCAGTGGCGGGGTAGGCAATGAGCAGTTCTTC.

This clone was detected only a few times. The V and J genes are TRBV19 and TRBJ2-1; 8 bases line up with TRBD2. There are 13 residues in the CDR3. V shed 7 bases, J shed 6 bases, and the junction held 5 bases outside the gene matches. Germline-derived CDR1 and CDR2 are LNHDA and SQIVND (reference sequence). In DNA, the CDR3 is TGTGCCAGTACCGTCGGACTAGCCAATGAGCAGTTCTTC. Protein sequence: CASTVGLANEQFF.

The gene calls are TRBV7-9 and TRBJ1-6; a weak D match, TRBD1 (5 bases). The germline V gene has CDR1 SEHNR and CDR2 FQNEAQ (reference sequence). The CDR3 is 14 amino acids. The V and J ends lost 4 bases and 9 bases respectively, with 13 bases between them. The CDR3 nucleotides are TGTGCCAGCAGCTCGACAGACAGAGTTTCACCCCTCCACTTT. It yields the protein CASSSTDRVSPLHF.

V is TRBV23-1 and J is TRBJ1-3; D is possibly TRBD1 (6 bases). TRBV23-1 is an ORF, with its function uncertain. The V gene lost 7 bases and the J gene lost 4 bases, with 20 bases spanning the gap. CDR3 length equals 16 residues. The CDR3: CASTPEKGGKGNTIYF. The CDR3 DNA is TGCGCCAGCACCCCAGAGAAGGGGGGCAAGGGAAACACCATATATTTT.

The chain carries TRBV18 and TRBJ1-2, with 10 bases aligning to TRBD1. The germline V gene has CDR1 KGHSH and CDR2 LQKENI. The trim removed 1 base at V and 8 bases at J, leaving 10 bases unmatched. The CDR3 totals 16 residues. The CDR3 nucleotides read TGTGCCAGCTCACCACGTCGGGGACAGGGGCCCGAGGGCTACACCTTC. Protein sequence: CASSPRRGQGPEGYTF.

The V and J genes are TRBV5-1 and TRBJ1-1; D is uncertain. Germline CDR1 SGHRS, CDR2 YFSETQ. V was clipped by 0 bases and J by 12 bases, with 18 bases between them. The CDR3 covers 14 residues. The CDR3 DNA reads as TGCGCCAGCAGCTTGGGGAGGCAGGACGGAATATCTTTCTTT. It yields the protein CASSLGRQDGISFF.

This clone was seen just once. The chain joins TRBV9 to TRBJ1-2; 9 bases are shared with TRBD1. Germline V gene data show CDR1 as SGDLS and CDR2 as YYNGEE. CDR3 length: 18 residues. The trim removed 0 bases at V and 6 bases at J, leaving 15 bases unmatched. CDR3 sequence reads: CASSVAAGPGQGSHGYTF. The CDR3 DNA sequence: TGTGCCAGCAGCGTAGCTGCAGGACCGGGACAGGGTTCCCATGGCTACACCTTC.

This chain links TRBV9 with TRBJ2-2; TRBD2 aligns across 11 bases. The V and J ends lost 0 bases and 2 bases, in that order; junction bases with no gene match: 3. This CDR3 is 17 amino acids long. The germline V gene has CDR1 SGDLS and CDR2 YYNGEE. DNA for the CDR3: TGTGCCAGCAGCGTAGGACTAGCGGGGCCAAACACCGGGGAGCTGTTTTTT. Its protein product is CASSVGLAGPNTGELFF. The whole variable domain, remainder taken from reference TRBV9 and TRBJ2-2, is DSGVTQTPKHLITATGQRVTLRCSPRSGDLSVYWYQQSLDQGLQFLIQYYNGEERAKGNILERFSAQQFPDLHSELNLSSLELGDSALYFCASSVGLAGPNTGELFFGEGSRLTVL.

Written as DNA, the CDR3 is TGTGCCAGCAGTTTATGGGGGGACAATGAGCAGTTCTTC. Protein sequence: CASSLWGDNEQFF. The rearrangement joins TRBV27 to TRBJ2-1, with D maybe TRBD2 (6 bases). Looked up from germline, CDR1 is MNHEY and CDR2 is SMNVEV (reference sequence). The CDR3 has 13 residues. The V end lost 1 base, the J end lost 5 bases, and 6 bases lay between the germline ends.

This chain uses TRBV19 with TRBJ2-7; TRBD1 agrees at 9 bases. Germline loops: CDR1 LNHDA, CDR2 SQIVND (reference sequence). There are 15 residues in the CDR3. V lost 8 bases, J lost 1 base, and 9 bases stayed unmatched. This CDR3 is CASGVTGTGSYEQYF. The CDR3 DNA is TGTGCCAGTGGTGTGACCGGGACAGGGTCCTACGAGCAGTACTTC.

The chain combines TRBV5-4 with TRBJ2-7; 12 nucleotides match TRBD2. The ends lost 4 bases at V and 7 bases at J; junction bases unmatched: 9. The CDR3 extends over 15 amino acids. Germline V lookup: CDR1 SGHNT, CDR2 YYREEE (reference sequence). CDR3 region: CASSPGLAGKGEQYF. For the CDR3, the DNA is TGTGCCAGCAGCCCCGGACTAGCGGGGAAAGGGGAGCAGTACTTC.

CDR3 sequence reads: CASSLELGYVTDTQYF. The CDR3 nucleotides are TGTGCCAGCAGCTTAGAGCTGGGGTATGTCACAGATACGCAGTATTTT. J is TRBJ2-3 and V is TRBV11-2; no firm D call. V lost 0 bases and J 2 bases, leaving 12 bases between the germline ends. CDR3 length: 16 amino acids. The germline V gene has CDR1 SGHAT and CDR2 FQNNGV. Full variable domain (missing parts from reference TRBV11-2 and TRBJ2-3): EAGVAQSPRYKIIEKRQSVAFWCNPISGHATLYWYQQILGQGPKLLIQFQNNGVVDDSQLPKDRFSAERLKGVDSTLKIQPAKLEDSAVYLCASSLELGYVTDTQYFGPGTRLTVL.

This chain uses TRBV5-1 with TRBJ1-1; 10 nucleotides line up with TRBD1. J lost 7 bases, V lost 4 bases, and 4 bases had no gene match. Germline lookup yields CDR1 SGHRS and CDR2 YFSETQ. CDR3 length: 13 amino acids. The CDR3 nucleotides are TGCGCCAGCAGCGGAGGGACAGGGGATGAAGCTTTCTTT. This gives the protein CASSGGTGDEAFF.

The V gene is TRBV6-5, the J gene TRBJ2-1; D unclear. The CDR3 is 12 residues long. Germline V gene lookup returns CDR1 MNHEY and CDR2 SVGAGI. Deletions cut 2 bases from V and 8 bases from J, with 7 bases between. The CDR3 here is CASSYSVHEQFF. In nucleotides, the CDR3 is TGTGCCAGCAGTTACAGTGTCCATGAGCAGTTCTTC.

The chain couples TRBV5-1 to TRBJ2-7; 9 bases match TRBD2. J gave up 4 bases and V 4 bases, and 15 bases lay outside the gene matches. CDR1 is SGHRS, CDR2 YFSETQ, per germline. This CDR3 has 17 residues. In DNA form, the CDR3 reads TGCGCCAGCAGCCAATCTACGGTGGCGGGGGGGCTTTACGAGCAGTACTTC. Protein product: CASSQSTVAGGLYEQYF.

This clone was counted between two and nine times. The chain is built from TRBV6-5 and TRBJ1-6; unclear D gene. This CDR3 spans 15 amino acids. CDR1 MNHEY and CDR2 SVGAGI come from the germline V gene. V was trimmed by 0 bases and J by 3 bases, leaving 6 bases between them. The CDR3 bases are TGTGCCAGCAGTTACTCGGAAATCTATAATTCACCCCTCCACTTT. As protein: CASSYSEIYNSPLHF.

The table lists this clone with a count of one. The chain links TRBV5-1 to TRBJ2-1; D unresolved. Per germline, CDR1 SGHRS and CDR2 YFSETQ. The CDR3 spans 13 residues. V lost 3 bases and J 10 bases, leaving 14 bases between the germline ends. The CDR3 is CASSSALNIEQFF. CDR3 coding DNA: TGCGCCAGCAGCTCCGCCCTCAATATAGAGCAGTTCTTC.

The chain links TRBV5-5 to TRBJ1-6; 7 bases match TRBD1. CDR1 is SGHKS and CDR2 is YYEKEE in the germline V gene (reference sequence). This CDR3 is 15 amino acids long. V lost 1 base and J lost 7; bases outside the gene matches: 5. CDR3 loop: CASSLHPQGNSPLHF. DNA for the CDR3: TGTGCCAGCAGCTTGCACCCACAGGGGAATTCACCCCTCCACTTT. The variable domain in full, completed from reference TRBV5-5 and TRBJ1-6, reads DAGVTQSPTHLIKTRGQQVTLRCSPISGHKSVSWYQQVLGQGPQFIFQYYEKEERGRGNFPDRFSARQFPNYSSELNVNALLLGDSALYLCASSLHPQGNSPLHFGNGTRLTVT.

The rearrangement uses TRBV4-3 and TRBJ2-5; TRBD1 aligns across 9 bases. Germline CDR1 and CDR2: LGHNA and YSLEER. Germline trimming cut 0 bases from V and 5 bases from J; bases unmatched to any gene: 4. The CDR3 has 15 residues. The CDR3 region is CASSQEGTGPETQYF. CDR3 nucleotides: TGCGCCAGCAGCCAAGAGGGGACAGGGCCTGAGACCCAGTACTTC.

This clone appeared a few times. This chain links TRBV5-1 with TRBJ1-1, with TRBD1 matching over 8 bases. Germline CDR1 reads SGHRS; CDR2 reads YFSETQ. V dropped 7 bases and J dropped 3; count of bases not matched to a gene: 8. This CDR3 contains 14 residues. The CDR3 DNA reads TGCGCCAGCGGTTGGACAGGGCCTGACACTGAAGCTTTCTTT. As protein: CASGWTGPDTEAFF.

The CDR3 coding sequence is TGCGCCAGCAGTCAATCGGGGACGTTTGTCCAATTAGCCAAAAACATTCAGTACTTC. It specifies CASSQSGTFVQLAKNIQYF. The chain employs TRBV23-1 and TRBJ2-4, with D possibly called TRBD1 or TRBD2 (5 bases each). TRBV23-1 is an open reading frame, and its role is uncertain. The CDR3 extends over 19 amino acids. The ends were cut back, 0 bases at V and 0 bases at J, with 18 bases in the middle.